This T cell receptor beta chain was observed in a study of OX40 agonist ivuxolimab in advanced cancers. The method was immunoSEQ multiplex PCR; TCRdb's version includes in-frame clones alone and lacks a portion of them. Of 25,000 to 35,000 clones listed, 88% are singletons. Trimming cost V 3 bases and J 5 bases, with 13 bases left between them. CDR3 length equals 14 residues. Germline V lookup: CDR1 LNHDA, CDR2 SQIVND (reference sequence). The V call is TRBV19, the J call TRBJ1-1; D gene unclear. The sequence came from an adult with an advanced solid tumor such as melanoma, head and neck, liver or kidney cancer. The sequencing used CD4+ or CD8+ T cells sorted from blood, collected in a trial of the OX40 agonist ivuxolimab. In DNA form, the CDR3 reads TGTGCCAGTAGTATCGGTGGAGCCAGTACTGAAGCTTTCTTT. Its protein is CASSIGGASTEAFF. The variable domain in full, with the rest retrieved from reference TRBV19 and TRBJ1-1, is DGGITQSPKYLFRKEGQNVTLSCEQNLNHDAMYWYRQDPGQGLRLIYYSQIVNDFQKGDIAEGYSVSREKKESFPLTVTSAQKNPTAFYLCASSIGGASTEAFFGQGTRLTVV.